One and the same sample provided the 30 T cell receptor beta chains below, sequenced in a study of breast tumors, draining lymph nodes, adjacent tissues. MiXCR, applied by TCRdb to the multiplex PCR reads, yields one record per CDR3 protein. The table shows about 140,000 distinct CDR3 sequences, with around 20% occurring only once. The lymph nodes were axillary draining lymph nodes from breast cancer patients. The material sequenced was axillary lymph node tissue. The source is a female donor with breast cancer. Some clones in this sample may be carry-over from other donors' samples.

This clonotype was observed many times. The V gene is TRBV12-5, the J gene TRBJ2-7, with 10 bases matching TRBD1. Germline V lookup: CDR1 LGHNT, CDR2 FRNRAP. V shed 5 bases and J 0 bases; nucleotides not matched to a gene: 4. The CDR3 runs 15 residues. CDR3 coding DNA: TGTGCTAGTGGTAGGGGACAGGGGCCCTCCTACGAGCAGTACTTC. It is translated as CASGRGQGPSYEQYF.

The sample holds many counts of this clonotype. The DNA for the CDR3 is TGCAGTGCTAGACCTACAGAGACCCAGTACTTC. It yields the protein CSARPTETQYF. This rearrangement joins TRBV20-1 to TRBJ2-5; D remains ambiguous. The CDR3 runs 11 residues. The germline CDR1 and CDR2 sequences are DFQATT and SNEGSKA (reference sequence). Between the trimmed V and J ends, which lost 2 bases and 4 bases, there was a span of 5 bases.

Many counts were recorded for this clonotype. The genes are TRBV20-1 and TRBJ2-1, with 7 bases identical to TRBD2. The J segment lost 2 bases and the V segment lost 4 bases, leaving 14 bases of the junction unmatched. The CDR3 is 17 amino acids. Germline loops: CDR1 DFQATT, CDR2 SNEGSKA (reference sequence). CDR3 nucleotides: TGCAGTGCTATTGGGGTGAATGAAGGGAGGGCCTACAATGAGCAGTTCTTC. Amino acids: CSAIGVNEGRAYNEQFF.

This clonotype was detected ten times or more. V and J are TRBV15 and TRBJ2-1; 12 bases are a match to TRBD2. V lost 1 base, J lost 5 bases, and 0 bases stayed unmatched. Germline V gene lookup returns CDR1 LNHNV and CDR2 YYDKDF (reference sequence). This CDR3 is built from 15 residues. This CDR3 is CATSRGTSGDNEQFF. The CDR3 region has the DNA TGTGCCACCAGCAGAGGGACTAGCGGGGACAATGAGCAGTTCTTC.

Concerning this clonotype: The junction departs from germline at one end; a sequencing error may be responsible. The chain links TRBV6-2 or TRBV6-3 to TRBJ1-5; the match to TRBD1 covers 11 bases. Germline V CDR1 and CDR2: MNHEY, SVGEGT. This CDR3 contains 16 residues. The CDR3 coding sequence is TGTACCAGCAGTCTACGGACAGGGGGCAGCAATCAGCCCCAGCATTTT. Translating it yields CTSSLRTGGSNQPQHF.

This clonotype was seen at least ten times. The chain carries TRBV5-4 and TRBJ2-5, with 7 bases that match TRBD1. Germline V gene lookup returns CDR1 SGHNT and CDR2 YYREEE (reference sequence). The CDR3 runs 14 residues. J lost 5 bases, V lost 4 bases, and 8 bases had no gene match. The CDR3 DNA reads TGTGCCAGCAGCCCGACAGGGATGGGGGAGACCCAGTACTTC. It encodes CASSPTGMGETQYF.

This clonotype was recorded many times. This chain joins TRBV4-2 and TRBJ2-1; 12 nucleotides line up with TRBD2. V shed 4 bases, J shed 6 bases, and the junction held 4 bases outside the gene matches. Germline V gives CDR1 LGHNA, CDR2 YNFKEQ. CDR3 size: 15 residues. CDR3 DNA sequence: TGTGCCAGCAGCCCGACTAGCGGGAGAGGCAATGAGCAGTTCTTC. It specifies CASSPTSGRGNEQFF.

The sample holds many counts of this clonotype. The CDR3: CASSLAGGAGADTQYF. Here the CDR3 DNA reads TGCGCCAGCAGCTTGGCCGGAGGGGCTGGGGCAGATACGCAGTATTTT. The rearrangement uses TRBV5-1 and TRBJ2-3, with TRBD2 as a possible D gene (6 bases). Germline V gene sequence: CDR1 SGHRS, CDR2 YFSETQ. The V and J ends lost 0 bases and 4 bases respectively, with 15 bases between them. This CDR3 has 16 residues.

The chain links TRBV19 to TRBJ2-1, with TRBD2 matching 7 bases. Germline CDR1 and CDR2: LNHDA and SQIVND (reference sequence). This CDR3 has 15 amino acids. Trimming took 3 bases from V and 8 from J; bases not matched to a gene: 10. This CDR3 is CASSIVGGLGDEQFF. Here the CDR3 DNA reads TGTGCCAGTAGTATTGTGGGAGGGTTAGGGGATGAGCAGTTCTTC.

Regarding this clonotype: A much larger clone sits a single nucleotide away, making a read error possible. The chain carries TRBV19 and TRBJ2-1, with 10 bases aligning to TRBD2. Germline values: CDR1 LNHDA, CDR2 SQIVND (reference sequence). The CDR3 length is 15 residues. Losses at the gene ends were 1 base for V and 9 bases for J; bases not matched to a gene: 6. The DNA for the CDR3 is TGTGCCAGTAGTATAGGGGCTAGCGGGAGCGGTGAGCAGTTCTTC. Translation: CASSIGASGSGEQFF. The whole variable domain, remainder taken from reference TRBV19 and TRBJ2-1, is DGGITQSPKYLFRKEGQNVTLSCEQNLNHDAMYWYRQDPGQGLRLIYYSQIVNDFQKGDIAEGYSVSREKKESFPLTVTSAQKNPTAFYLCASSIGASGSGEQFFGPGTRLTVL.

This clonotype was detected only once. The genes are TRBV18 and TRBJ2-1; D is perhaps TRBD2 (5 bases). The V gene's germline CDR1 is KGHSH and CDR2 LQKENI. This CDR3 has 15 residues. V lost 2 bases, J lost 0 bases, and 8 bases lay in between. CDR3 protein: CASSPKGSSYNEQFF. CDR3 DNA: TGTGCCAGCTCACCAAAAGGGAGCTCCTACAATGAGCAGTTCTTC.

This clonotype was found many times. The chain links TRBV30 to TRBJ1-6; maybe TRBD1 (5 bases). The V and J ends lost 4 bases and 7 bases respectively, with 11 bases between them. This CDR3 is 13 amino acids long. Per germline, CDR1 GTSNPN and CDR2 SVGIG (reference sequence). The CDR3 DNA reads as TGTGCCTGGAACCCAGGGTCAAATTCACCCCTCCACTTT. It encodes CAWNPGSNSPLHF.

V usage is TRBV3-1 and J usage is TRBJ2-3, with TRBD1 matching 8 bases. Germline lookup yields CDR1 LGHDT and CDR2 YNNKEL (reference sequence). The ends lost 2 bases at V and 2 bases at J; junction bases unmatched: 6. This CDR3 is 16 amino acids long. CDR3 in amino acids: CASSQSRTGSTDTQYF. Here the CDR3 DNA reads TGTGCCAGCAGCCAATCCCGGACAGGGTCCACAGATACGCAGTATTTT.

This clonotype was counted many times. The V and J genes are TRBV9 and TRBJ2-1; 8 bases fit TRBD1. The CDR3 loop spans 15 amino acids. J was trimmed by 8 bases and V by 3 bases; bases with no gene match: 10. Germline loops: CDR1 SGDLS, CDR2 YYNGEE. In DNA form, the CDR3 reads TGTGCCAGCAGCGCGACAGGGGCCGTGGACCATGAGCAGTTCTTC. This translates into CASSATGAVDHEQFF.

Ten or more counts support this clonotype. V gene TRBV2 combines with J gene TRBJ1-4, with D maybe TRBD1 (6 bases). The CDR3 spans 15 residues. CDR1 and CDR2 from the germline V gene are SNHLY and FYNNEI. The V and J ends lost 7 bases and 7 bases respectively, with 19 bases between them. Written as DNA, the CDR3 is TGTGCCAGCACCGGGACAACTGACTTAGGTGAAAAACTGTTTTTT. Translation: CASTGTTDLGEKLFF.

To note about this clonotype: Because the CDR3 is missing its conserved closing phenylalanine or tryptophan, this is likely a read error. The rearrangement joins TRBV28 to TRBJ1-2; 10 nucleotides match TRBD1. V gave up 0 bases and J gave up 0 bases; unmatched junction bases: 7. The CDR3 consists of 18 residues. Germline lookup yields CDR1 MDHEN and CDR2 SYDVKM. CDR3 nucleotide sequence: TGTGCCAGCAGTTTATGGGGGACAGGGGCTGGAGCTAACTATGGCTACACCCTC. Its protein product is CASSLWGTGAGANYGYTL.

This clonotype appeared many times. The chain combines TRBV24-1 with TRBJ2-7; TRBD1 is a possible D gene (5 bases). The CDR3 has 14 amino acids. Trimming stripped 4 bases from V and 0 bases from J, with 9 bases between. Germline CDR1 reads KGHDR; CDR2 reads SFDVKD. CDR3 coding DNA: TGTGCCACCAGTGACAAGACAGCCTCCTACGAGCAGTACTTC. Protein: CATSDKTASYEQYF.

V usage is TRBV24-1 and J usage is TRBJ2-7; D not certain. V was clipped by 4 bases and J by 2 bases, with 8 bases between them. CDR1 and CDR2 (germline): KGHDR, SFDVKD. This CDR3 region has 13 residues. CDR3 bases: TGTGCCACCAGTGACCCCCTTACCTACGAGCAGTACTTC. This encodes CATSDPLTYEQYF.

This clonotype was found many times. V gene TRBV20-1 combines with J gene TRBJ2-7, with 13 nucleotides matching TRBD2. This CDR3 has 16 residues. Germline trimming cut 5 bases from V and 5 bases from J; bases unmatched to any gene: 12. Germline V gives CDR1 DFQATT, CDR2 SNEGSKA (reference sequence). DNA of the CDR3: TGCAGTGCTCTCCAAACAGGACTAGCGGGAGTTAACGAGCAGTACTTC. Protein: CSALQTGLAGVNEQYF.

This clonotype was seen repeatedly, ten times or more. V gene TRBV19 combines with J gene TRBJ2-7; a possible D gene is TRBD1 (6 bases). The CDR3 is 14 amino acids. The V end lost 3 bases, the J end lost 2 bases, and 11 bases lay between the germline ends. Germline lookup yields CDR1 LNHDA and CDR2 SQIVND (reference sequence). CDR3 in amino acids: CASSIRRGAYEQYF. The CDR3 DNA sequence: TGTGCCAGTAGTATTCGCAGGGGAGCCTACGAGCAGTACTTC.

The chain employs TRBV15 and TRBJ2-3; the D gene is possibly TRBD2 (6 bases). The germline CDR1 and CDR2 sequences are LNHNV and YYDKDF (reference sequence). V lost 1 base, J lost 8 bases, and 16 bases lay in between. CDR3 size: 15 residues. CDR3 nucleotides: TGTGCCACCAGCAGAGCGGCTAGCGACAGCGGTACGCAGTATTTT. Its translation is CATSRAASDSGTQYF.

This clonotype was observed a few times. This chain connects TRBV19 to TRBJ1-3, with TRBD1 as a possible D gene (6 bases). Germline-derived CDR1 and CDR2 are LNHDA and SQIVND (reference sequence). The V end was cut by 7 bases, the J end by 1 base, with 11 bases between. The CDR3 is made up of 14 amino acids. The CDR3 DNA sequence: TGTGCCAGTACTCACAGGGCGTCTGGAAACACCATATATTTT. Its translation: CASTHRASGNTIYF.

This clonotype came up many times. The chain combines TRBV5-1 with TRBJ2-3; 10 bases align to TRBD1. CDR3 length: 17 residues. V lost 4 bases, J lost 3 bases, and 11 bases stayed unmatched. In germline, CDR1 is SGHRS, CDR2 YFSETQ. The CDR3 nucleotides are TGCGCCAGCAGCCCACAACCGGGACAGGGGAAGACAGATACGCAGTATTTT. Its protein product is CASSPQPGQGKTDTQYF.

This clonotype was recorded many times. The rearrangement joins TRBV19 to TRBJ2-1; 8 bases line up with TRBD2. The CDR3 is made up of 16 amino acids. Unmatched junction bases numbered 15, after V lost 10 bases and J lost 4 bases. Germline V gives CDR1 LNHDA, CDR2 SQIVND (reference sequence). The CDR3 region is CATKGLSGSGYNEQFF. CDR3 DNA sequence: TGTGCCACCAAAGGACTCAGCGGGAGCGGTTACAATGAGCAGTTCTTC.

This clonotype appeared many times. The chain joins TRBV9 to TRBJ1-4; D gene ambiguous. Germline loops: CDR1 SGDLS, CDR2 YYNGEE. The V end lost 0 bases, the J end lost 6 bases, and 12 bases lay between the germline ends. The CDR3 consists of 15 residues. DNA for the CDR3: TGTGCCAGCAGCGTAGGAGGCGCCGGTGATGAAAAACTGTTTTTT. Residues: CASSVGGAGDEKLFF.

This clonotype was observed a few times. The chain combines TRBV6-1 with TRBJ1-5; tentative D call: TRBD1 (5 bases). Germline values: CDR1 MNHNS, CDR2 SASEGT. Trimming took off 6 bases at V and 0 bases at J, with 12 bases between the two ends. The CDR3 contains 15 residues. CDR3 coding DNA: TGTGCCAGCAGAACGACAGTATATAGCAATCAGCCCCAGCATTTT. Its translation: CASRTTVYSNQPQHF.

This clonotype has only a few counts. The chain joins TRBV6-5 to TRBJ1-3; TRBD1 matches at 8 bases. This CDR3 contains 20 residues. Germline V lookup: CDR1 MNHEY, CDR2 SVGAGI. J gave up 0 bases and V 0 bases, and 13 bases lay outside the gene matches. The CDR3 bases are TGTGCCAGCAGTTACTCGATTTTGACAGGGGACACCCTCTCTGGAAACACCATATATTTT. It is translated as CASSYSILTGDTLSGNTIYF.

In its sample, this clonotype was seen many times. This chain connects TRBV6-9 to TRBJ2-3; D is tentatively TRBD1 or TRBD2 (5 bases each). The CDR3 spans 19 residues. Germline V CDR1 and CDR2: MNHGY, SVAAGI. Trimming stripped 4 bases from V and 1 base from J, with 24 bases between. Here the CDR3 reads CASSSRTPRGCGRTDTQYF. In DNA, the CDR3 is TGTGCCAGCAGTTCGCGTACCCCGAGGGGCTGTGGGCGCACAGATACGCAGTATTTT.

This clonotype has only one observation. A much larger clone differs by one base, so this may be a read error. The rearrangement links TRBV12-3 or TRBV12-4 to TRBJ2-1; 15 nucleotides align to TRBD2. The CDR3 has 16 residues. V shed 6 bases and J 5 bases; nucleotides not matched to a gene: 5. Here the CDR3 reads CASSRTSGRANNEQFF. In nucleotides, the CDR3 is TGTGCCAGCAGCCGGACTAGCGGGAGGGCCAACAATGAGCAGTTCTTC.

Many counts were recorded for this clonotype. The genes are TRBV27 and TRBJ2-1; maybe TRBD2 (6 bases). The CDR3 extends over 17 amino acids. V gave up 5 bases and J gave up 0 bases, with 17 bases separating them. Per germline, CDR1 MNHEY and CDR2 SMNVEV (reference sequence). The CDR3 nucleotides are TGTGCCAGCAGTCCCTCACTAGCTCTTCCCTCCTACAATGAGCAGTTCTTC. Protein sequence: CASSPSLALPSYNEQFF.